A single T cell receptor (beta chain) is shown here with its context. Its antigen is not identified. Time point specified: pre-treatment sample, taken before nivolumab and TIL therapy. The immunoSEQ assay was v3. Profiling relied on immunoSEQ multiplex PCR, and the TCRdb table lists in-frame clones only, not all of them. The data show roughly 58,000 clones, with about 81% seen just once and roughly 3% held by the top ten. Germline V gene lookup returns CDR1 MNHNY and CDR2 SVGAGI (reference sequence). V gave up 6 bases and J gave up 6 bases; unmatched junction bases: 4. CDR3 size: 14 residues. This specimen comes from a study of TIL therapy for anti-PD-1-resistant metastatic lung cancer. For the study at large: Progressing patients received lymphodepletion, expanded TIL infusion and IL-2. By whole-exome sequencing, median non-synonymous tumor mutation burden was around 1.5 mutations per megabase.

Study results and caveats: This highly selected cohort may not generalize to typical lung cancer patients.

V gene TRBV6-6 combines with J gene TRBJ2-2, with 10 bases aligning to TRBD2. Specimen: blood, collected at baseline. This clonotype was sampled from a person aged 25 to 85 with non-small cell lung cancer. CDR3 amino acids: CASSLAGAAGELFF. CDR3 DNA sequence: TGTGCCAGCAGCCTAGCGGGAGCAGCCGGGGAGCTGTTTTTT.